This TCR beta chain was retrieved from a study of low-dose radiotherapy and immunotherapy resistance in tumors. The overall study: Each patient was administered nivolumab intravenously at 240 mg, which was a flat dose, every two weeks, along with intravenous ipilimumab at 1 mg/kg every six weeks.

This clonotype came up a few times. Alpha and beta chains were covered, as first-strand cDNA relied on TRAV- and TRBV-specific primers. TCRs were amplified for roughly 20 PCR cycles with a constant-region primer and V-primer adapter. MiXCR, applied by TCRdb to the reads, yields one record per CDR3 protein. The repertoire holds about 14,000 distinct CDR3 sequences, 49% seen once, with about 4% in the top ten. CDR1 and CDR2 from the germline V gene are SGHRS and YFSETQ. The CDR3 runs to 15 residues. Between the trimmed V and J ends, which lost 1 base and 6 bases, there was a span of 16 bases. The chain recombines TRBV5-1 with TRBJ1-2; weak D call: TRBD1 (6 bases). This receptor was identified in a human donor with advanced metastatic prostate, ovarian, gallbladder or colorectal cancer (not recorded which). This table probably holds off-target reads from a library built for another chain. The CDR3 loop is CASSLRGYREDGYTF. DNA for the CDR3: TGCGCCAGCAGCTTGAGGGGTTACAGGGAGGATGGCTACACCTTC.